The 27 T cell receptor beta chains given below trace back to one sample, sequenced in a study of shared clonotypes between healthy human individuals. CD8 cells regarded as naive lacked CD45RO, were positively chosen for CCR7, and omitted terminally differentiated effector memory CD45RA+ cells. Sequenced by immunoSEQ multiplex PCR; TCRdb stores in-frame clones only, minus some. This sample has about 2 million clones, with about 94% found just once. Sample: naive CD8+ T cells sorted from blood. Receptors were obtained from a man aged 18 to 29 in good health.

This clone is a singleton in its sample. The V gene is TRBV6-1, the J gene TRBJ2-7; D unclear. The V gene lost 4 bases and the J gene lost 7 bases, with 11 bases spanning the gap. The germline V gene encodes CDR1 MNHNS and CDR2 SASEGT. The CDR3 extends over 12 amino acids. The CDR3 DNA is TGTGCCAGCAGTGGGGCCCCTATGGAGCAGTACTTC. This codes for CASSGAPMEQYF.

The genes are TRBV27 and TRBJ1-5; D remains unclear. Germline lookup yields CDR1 MNHEY and CDR2 SMNVEV (reference sequence). This CDR3 contains 20 residues. V shed 2 bases and J shed 1 base, with 24 bases lying between them. CDR3 region: CASSLEPRQNFLRSNQPQHF. The CDR3 region has the DNA TGTGCCAGCAGTTTAGAACCTAGGCAGAATTTCCTCAGAAGCAATCAGCCCCAGCATTTT.

The rearrangement uses TRBV27 and TRBJ2-7; possibly TRBD1 for D (6 bases). V was trimmed by 3 bases and J by 5 bases, leaving 14 bases between them. There are 14 residues in the CDR3. CDR1 is MNHEY, CDR2 SMNVEV, per germline (reference sequence). In DNA form, the CDR3 reads TGTGCCAGCAGTTTGGGGACACTATACCACGAGCAGTACTTC. Protein: CASSLGTLYHEQYF.

The chain recombines TRBV5-1 with TRBJ2-7; tentative D call: TRBD1 (6 bases). Trimming left V 4 bases short and J 7 bases short, with 27 bases between. Germline lookup yields CDR1 SGHRS and CDR2 YFSETQ. CDR3 length: 17 amino acids. The DNA for the CDR3 is TGCGCCAGCAGCGGCCGGTTACAGGGAACTTCCTACGATGAGCAGTACTTC. Its protein is CASSGRLQGTSYDEQYF.

The chain couples TRBV5-4 to TRBJ2-3, with D possibly TRBD2 on 5 matching bases. Germline V gene lookup returns CDR1 SGHNT and CDR2 YYREEE (reference sequence). The germline V and J ends were trimmed by 10 bases and 0 bases, with 18 bases remaining between them. The CDR3 is made up of 15 amino acids. In DNA form, the CDR3 reads TGTGCCTCCCAAGAAGGAGCGGCTAGCACAGATACGCAGTATTTT. Encoded protein: CASQEGAASTDTQYF.

The chain recombines TRBV19 with TRBJ1-2, with TRBD1 identical over 7 bases. V lost 4 bases, J lost 4 bases, and 9 bases stayed unmatched. The CDR3 runs 15 residues. Germline CDR1 is LNHDA and CDR2 is SQIVND (reference sequence). The CDR3 here is CASSNRGIGSYGYTF. The CDR3 nucleotides are TGTGCCAGTAGTAACAGGGGAATAGGGAGCTATGGCTACACCTTC.

The chain recombines TRBV7-9 with TRBJ2-1; perhaps D is TRBD1 or TRBD2 (6 bases each). The germline gives CDR1 SEHNR, CDR2 FQNEAQ (reference sequence). The CDR3 runs to 19 residues. Trimming pared 4 bases from V and 0 bases from J, leaving 22 bases between. The CDR3: CASSSPRGLTISSYNEQFF. The DNA of the CDR3 is TGTGCCAGCAGCTCACCCCGGGGGCTCACCATTAGCTCCTACAATGAGCAGTTCTTC.

The V call is TRBV28, the J call TRBJ1-4, with a weak D call TRBD1 (5 bases). The V and J ends lost 3 bases and 3 bases respectively, with 17 bases between them. The V gene's germline CDR1 is MDHEN and CDR2 SYDVKM. This CDR3 spans 17 amino acids. The CDR3, as DNA: TGTGCCAGCAGTTTTTGGGACTTCGGGTACGCTAATGAAAAACTGTTTTTT. The encoded protein is CASSFWDFGYANEKLFF.

The chain employs TRBV13 and TRBJ1-2, with 9 positions matching TRBD1. The CDR3 has 16 amino acids. Germline V gives CDR1 PRHDT, CDR2 FYEKMQ (reference sequence). V dropped 4 bases and J dropped 5; count of bases not matched to a gene: 11. CDR3 amino acids: CASSYRDRESFYGYTF. CDR3 sequence (DNA): TGTGCCAGCAGCTACCGGGACAGGGAAAGTTTTTATGGCTACACCTTC.

The chain uses TRBV4-1 and TRBJ1-5, with D uncertain. The CDR3 is 14 residues long. Looked up from germline, CDR1 is MGHRA and CDR2 is YSYEKL. Trimming cost V 0 bases and J 5 bases, with 8 bases left between them. The CDR3 is CASSQEIDYQPQHF. The DNA for the CDR3 is TGCGCCAGCAGCCAAGAGATCGATTATCAGCCCCAGCATTTT.

This rearrangement joins TRBV6-1 to TRBJ2-1; TRBD2 agrees at 11 bases. This CDR3 is built from 19 residues. Germline lookup yields CDR1 MNHNS and CDR2 SASEGT. The V segment lost 0 bases and the J segment 5 bases; nucleotides outside the gene matches: 12. The CDR3 region is CASSEALAGGPREHNEQFF. CDR3 nucleotides: TGTGCCAGCAGTGAAGCCTTAGCGGGAGGGCCGAGGGAGCACAATGAGCAGTTCTTC.

Comments on this clone: Other DNA sequences in this sample translate to the same CDR3. The chain uses TRBV9 and TRBJ2-7; possible D gene TRBD1, 6 bases. CDR1 and CDR2 (germline): SGDLS, YYNGEE. Trimming removed 3 bases at V and 1 base at J, with 11 bases between. The CDR3 sequence is 14 residues long. CDR3 amino acids: CASSAGDVSYEQYF. CDR3 nucleotide sequence: TGTGCCAGCAGCGCAGGGGATGTATCCTACGAGCAGTACTTC. Filled out from reference TRBV9 and TRBJ2-7, the complete variable domain reads DSGVTQTPKHLITATGQRVTLRCSPRSGDLSVYWYQQSLDQGLQFLIQYYNGEERAKGNILERFSAQQFPDLHSELNLSSLELGDSALYFCASSAGDVSYEQYFGPGTRLTVT.

This sequence joins TRBV4-1 and TRBJ1-6; tentatively, D is TRBD1 (5 bases). Looked up from germline, CDR1 is MGHRA and CDR2 is YSYEKL. There are 16 residues in the CDR3. The V gene lost 4 bases and the J gene lost 5 bases, with 15 bases spanning the gap. Here the CDR3 DNA reads TGCGCCAGCAGCCGTGCACCCCAGGGAAATAATTCACCCCTCCACTTT. It translates to CASSRAPQGNNSPLHF.

The chain has TRBV19 and TRBJ2-5; D might be TRBD2 (7 bases). Germline CDR1 and CDR2: LNHDA and SQIVND (reference sequence). The CDR3 sequence is 16 residues long. Trimming shortened V by 1 base and J by 4 bases, and 16 bases separated the two germline ends. The CDR3 DNA reads TGTGCCAGTAGTATAGTAGGAAGGGGGACTATAGAGACCCAGTACTTC. Translation: CASSIVGRGTIETQYF. The whole variable domain, filled in from reference TRBV19 and TRBJ2-5, reads DGGITQSPKYLFRKEGQNVTLSCEQNLNHDAMYWYRQDPGQGLRLIYYSQIVNDFQKGDIAEGYSVSREKKESFPLTVTSAQKNPTAFYLCASSIVGRGTIETQYFGPGTRLLVL.

In DNA, the CDR3 is TGTGCCAGCATCTCCCGGGACAGGGGTTTCCAAGAGACCCAGTACTTC. This codes for CASISRDRGFQETQYF. V and J are TRBV7-8 and TRBJ2-5; 10 positions agree with TRBD1. Losses at the gene ends were 7 bases for V and 1 base for J; bases not matched to a gene: 9. The germline V gene encodes CDR1 SGHVS and CDR2 FQNEAQ. The CDR3 extends over 16 amino acids.

The V gene is TRBV30, the J gene TRBJ2-2, with D perhaps TRBD1 or TRBD2 (6 bases each). The CDR3 totals 14 residues. The germline CDR1 and CDR2 sequences are GTSNPN and SVGIG (reference sequence). V lost 4 bases and J lost 4, with 13 bases in between. The chain's CDR3 is CAWNWGAGTGELFF. The CDR3, as DNA: TGTGCCTGGAACTGGGGGGCGGGCACCGGGGAGCTGTTTTTT.

This rearrangement joins TRBV7-9 to TRBJ2-1, with a weak D call TRBD2 (5 bases). CDR3 size: 13 residues. Germline loops: CDR1 SEHNR, CDR2 FQNEAQ (reference sequence). Trimming took off 2 bases at V and 8 bases at J, with 10 bases between the two ends. The chain's CDR3 is CASSLSNGDEQFF. In DNA, the CDR3 is TGTGCCAGCAGCTTATCAAACGGGGATGAGCAGTTCTTC.

V gene TRBV12-5 combines with J gene TRBJ2-5; 12 bases align to TRBD2. CDR1 is LGHNT, CDR2 FRNRAP, per germline. J gave up 2 bases and V 8 bases, and 12 bases lay outside the gene matches. There are 17 residues in the CDR3. In nucleotides, the CDR3 is TGTGCTAGTCCCACCACCAGCGGACTAGCGGGACAAGAGACCCAGTACTTC. This gives the protein CASPTTSGLAGQETQYF.

This chain links TRBV28 with TRBJ2-1, with 7 positions matching TRBD1. J lost 4 bases, V lost 3 bases, and 6 bases had no gene match. There are 15 residues in the CDR3. CDR1 is MDHEN and CDR2 is SYDVKM in the germline V gene. DNA of the CDR3: TGTGCCAGCAGTTTCGGTCCGGGACAGTACAATGAGCAGTTCTTC. Protein product: CASSFGPGQYNEQFF.

The J gene is TRBJ2-1, the V gene TRBV29-1, with 8 positions matching TRBD2. CDR3 length: 15 amino acids. Germline V gene data show CDR1 as SQVTM and CDR2 as ANQGSEA. With V trimmed by 0 bases and J by 7 bases, 8 bases remained unmatched. The CDR3 sequence: CSVEDLDGRGNEQFF. The CDR3, as DNA: TGCAGCGTTGAAGATCTAGACGGGAGGGGAAATGAGCAGTTCTTC.

This clone has more than one count but fewer than ten. The sample has other DNA sequences that encode this CDR3 too. The chain joins TRBV5-6 to TRBJ1-3; D ambiguous. The CDR3 is 12 residues long. Germline CDR1 is SGHDT and CDR2 is YYEEEE. Trimming shortened V by 1 base and J by 4 bases, and 3 bases separated the two germline ends. The CDR3 protein is CASSLSGNTIYF. CDR3 nucleotides: TGTGCCAGCAGCTTGAGCGGAAACACCATATATTTT. Full variable domain (missing parts from reference TRBV5-6 and TRBJ1-3): DAGVTQSPTHLIKTRGQQVTLRCSPKSGHDTVSWYQQALGQGPQFIFQYYEEEERQRGNFPDRFSGHQFPNYSSELNVNALLLGDSALYLCASSLSGNTIYFGEGSWLTVV.

This clone has only one observation. This chain joins TRBV5-4 and TRBJ2-3, with 10 nucleotides matching TRBD1. Trimming at V came to 3 bases and at J to 4 bases, leaving 8 bases not matched to a gene. The CDR3 runs 16 residues. Germline-derived CDR1 and CDR2 are SGHNT and YYREEE (reference sequence). CDR3 residues: CASSSSVGQGPDTQYF. CDR3 DNA: TGTGCCAGCAGCTCTTCGGTGGGACAGGGGCCAGATACGCAGTATTTT.

The chain combines TRBV4-1 with TRBJ2-7, with 8 bases that match TRBD1. J lost 3 bases, V lost 4 bases, and 8 bases had no gene match. The CDR3 spans 15 residues. CDR1 and CDR2 (germline): MGHRA, YSYEKL. Here the CDR3 reads CASSLDRGRNYEQYF. In nucleotides, the CDR3 is TGCGCCAGCAGCCTAGACAGGGGCAGAAACTACGAGCAGTACTTC.

The chain recombines TRBV14 with TRBJ2-7, with D unclear. The CDR3 runs 14 residues. Looked up from germline, CDR1 is SGHDN and CDR2 is FVKESK. The V and J ends lost 4 bases and 2 bases respectively, with 12 bases between them. The chain's CDR3 is CASSPLGLTYEQYF. The CDR3 coding sequence is TGTGCCAGCAGCCCCCTGGGTTTGACCTACGAGCAGTACTTC.

The CDR3 sequence: CASSASWDTQYF. The CDR3 DNA is TGTGCCAGCAGTGCATCGTGGGATACGCAGTATTTT. The V call is TRBV28, the J call TRBJ2-3; D unclear. Between the trimmed V and J ends, which lost 5 bases and 6 bases, there was a span of 9 bases. The CDR3 is 12 residues long. Germline CDR1 is MDHEN and CDR2 is SYDVKM.

Here the CDR3 reads CATSPDRGGTGANVLTF. CDR3 in DNA: TGTGCCACCAGCCCGGACAGGGGAGGTACTGGGGCCAACGTCCTGACTTTC. This chain connects TRBV15 to TRBJ2-6; 9 bases agree with TRBD1. The CDR3 runs to 17 residues. Germline lookup yields CDR1 LNHNV and CDR2 YYDKDF (reference sequence). After removal of 5 bases from V and 2 bases from J, the junction contained 7 bases not matched to a gene.

The chain combines TRBV7-2 with TRBJ2-7, with 10 bases lining up with TRBD1. Germline V CDR1 and CDR2: SGHTA, FQGNSA. The CDR3 loop spans 14 amino acids. Germline trimming cut 4 bases from V and 0 bases from J; bases unmatched to any gene: 0. The CDR3 coding sequence is TGTGCCAGCAGCTGGACAGGGGGCTCCTACGAGCAGTACTTC. This gives the protein CASSWTGGSYEQYF.